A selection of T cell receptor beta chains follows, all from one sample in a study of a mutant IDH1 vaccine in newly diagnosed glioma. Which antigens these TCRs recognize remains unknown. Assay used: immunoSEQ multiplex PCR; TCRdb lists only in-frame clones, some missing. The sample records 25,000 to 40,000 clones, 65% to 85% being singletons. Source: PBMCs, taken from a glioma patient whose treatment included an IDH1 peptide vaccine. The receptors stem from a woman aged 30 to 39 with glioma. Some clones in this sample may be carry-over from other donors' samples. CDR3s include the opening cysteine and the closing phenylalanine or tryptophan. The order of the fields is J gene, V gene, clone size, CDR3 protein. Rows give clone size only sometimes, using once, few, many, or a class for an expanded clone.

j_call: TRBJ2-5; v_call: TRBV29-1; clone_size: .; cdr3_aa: CSVEGTSGRAGETQYF
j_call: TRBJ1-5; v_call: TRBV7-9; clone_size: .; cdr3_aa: CASSVWEGEGNQPQHF
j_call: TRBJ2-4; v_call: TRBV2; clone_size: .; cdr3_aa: CASSLPKGGAKNIQYF
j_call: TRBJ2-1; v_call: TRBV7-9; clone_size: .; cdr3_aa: CASSSGLERRFF
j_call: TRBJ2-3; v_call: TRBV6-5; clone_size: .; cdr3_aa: CASSYGGWPGDTQYF
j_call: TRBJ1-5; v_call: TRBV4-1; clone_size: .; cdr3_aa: CASSQGTWNQPQHF
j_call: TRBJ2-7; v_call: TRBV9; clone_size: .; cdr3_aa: CASSTREYSYEQYF
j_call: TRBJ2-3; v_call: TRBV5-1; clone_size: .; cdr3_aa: CASSPGLAPDTQYF
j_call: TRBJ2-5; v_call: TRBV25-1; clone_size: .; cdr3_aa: CASRAGYGRGETQYF
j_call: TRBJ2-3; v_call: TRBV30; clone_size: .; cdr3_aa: CAWSERDTDTQYF
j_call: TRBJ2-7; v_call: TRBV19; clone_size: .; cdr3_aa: CASSFGQKYEQYF
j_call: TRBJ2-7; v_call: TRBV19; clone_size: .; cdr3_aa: CASTNGLNYEQYF
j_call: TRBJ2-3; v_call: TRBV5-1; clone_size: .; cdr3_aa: CASSYRQSDTQYF
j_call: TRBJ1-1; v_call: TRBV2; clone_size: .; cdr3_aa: CASMEGLGLRTEAFF
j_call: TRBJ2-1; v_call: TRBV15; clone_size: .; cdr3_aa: CATSRGRERGYNEQFF
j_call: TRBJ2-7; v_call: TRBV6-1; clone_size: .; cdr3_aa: CASSGQYLSHEQYF
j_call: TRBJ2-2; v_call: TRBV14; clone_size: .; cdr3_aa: CASSQGLALTGELFF
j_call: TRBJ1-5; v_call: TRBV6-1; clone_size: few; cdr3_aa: CASSGARGRPIRFDQPQHF
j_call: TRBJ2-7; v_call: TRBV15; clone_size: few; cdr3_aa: CATSRDIDPEDYTIYEQYF
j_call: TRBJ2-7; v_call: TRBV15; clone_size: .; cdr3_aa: CATSRDNIGTPGVEEQYF
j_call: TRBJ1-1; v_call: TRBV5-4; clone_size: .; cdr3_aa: CASSFDGANTEAFF
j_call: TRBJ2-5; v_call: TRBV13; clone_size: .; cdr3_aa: CASSYGKGDQYF
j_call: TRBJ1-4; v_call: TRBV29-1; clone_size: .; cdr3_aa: CSVERGSNEKLFF
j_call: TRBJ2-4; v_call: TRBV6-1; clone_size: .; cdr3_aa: CTTLAKNIQYF
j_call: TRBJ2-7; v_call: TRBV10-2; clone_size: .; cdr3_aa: CATGQALYEQYF
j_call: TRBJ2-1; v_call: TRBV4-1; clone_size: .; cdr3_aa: CASSQDGEQFF
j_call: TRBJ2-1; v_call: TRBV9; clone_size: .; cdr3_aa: CASSPRGSGSYNEQFF
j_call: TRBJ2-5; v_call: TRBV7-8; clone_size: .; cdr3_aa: CASSPTRQETQYF
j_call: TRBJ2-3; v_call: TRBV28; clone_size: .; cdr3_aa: CASRPGHTDTQYF
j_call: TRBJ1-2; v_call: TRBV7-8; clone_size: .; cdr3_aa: CASSARQGNGYTF